This T cell receptor (beta chain) was observed in a study of cytomegalovirus exposure and HLA in healthy donors. This CDR3 has 14 residues. Germline V CDR1 and CDR2: SGHDT, YYEEEE. On this clone: The antigen is not known.

Vbeta (60) and Jbeta (13) primers were used in the PCR. TCRdb's copy holds only in-frame clones and misses some; the assay was immunoSEQ multiplex PCR. The data hold over 60,000 clones, with about 80% observed a single time. Overall study findings and caveats: The dataset shows that most TCR sequences were rare, while some public TCRs occurred in many donors.

The chain employs TRBV5-6 and TRBJ2-5, with D maybe TRBD2 (5 bases). Gene TRBJ2-7 matches the end of the DNA better, so the J call may be wrong. The sample consisted of PBMCs. The TCR was taken from a man younger than 35 in good health and CMV-seronegative. CDR3 sequence reads: CASSSKTDFYEQYF. CDR3 coding DNA: TGTGCCAGCAGCTCAAAAACGGACTTCTACGAGCAGTACTTC.